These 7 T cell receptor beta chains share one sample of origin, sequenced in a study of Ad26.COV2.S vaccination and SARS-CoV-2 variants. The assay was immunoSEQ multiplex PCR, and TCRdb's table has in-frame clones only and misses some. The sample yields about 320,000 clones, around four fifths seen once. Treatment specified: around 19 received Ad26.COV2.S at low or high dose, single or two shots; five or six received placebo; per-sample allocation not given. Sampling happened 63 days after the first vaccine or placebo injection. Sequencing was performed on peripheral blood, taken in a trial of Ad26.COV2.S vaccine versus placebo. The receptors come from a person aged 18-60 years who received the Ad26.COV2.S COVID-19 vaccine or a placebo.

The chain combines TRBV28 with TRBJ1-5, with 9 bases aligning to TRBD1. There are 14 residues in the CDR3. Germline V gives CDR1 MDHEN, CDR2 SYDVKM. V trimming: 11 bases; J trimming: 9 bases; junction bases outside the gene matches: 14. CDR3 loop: CASRDRAPVRPQHF. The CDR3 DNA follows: TGTGCCTCCCGGGACAGGGCCCCCGTAAGGCCCCAGCATTTT.

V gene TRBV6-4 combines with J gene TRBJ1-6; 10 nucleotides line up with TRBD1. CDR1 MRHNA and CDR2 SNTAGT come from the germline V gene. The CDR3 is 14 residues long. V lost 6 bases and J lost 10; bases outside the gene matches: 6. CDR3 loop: CASSAGTGVSPLHF. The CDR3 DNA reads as TGTGCCAGCAGCGCCGGGACAGGGGTATCACCCCTCCACTTT.

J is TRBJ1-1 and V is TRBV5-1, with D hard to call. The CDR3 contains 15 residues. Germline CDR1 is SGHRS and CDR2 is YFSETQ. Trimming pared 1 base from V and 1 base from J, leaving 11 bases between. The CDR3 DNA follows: TGCGCCAGCAGCTTGCGGGCAGTGGGGAACACTGAAGCTTTCTTT. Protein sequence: CASSLRAVGNTEAFF.

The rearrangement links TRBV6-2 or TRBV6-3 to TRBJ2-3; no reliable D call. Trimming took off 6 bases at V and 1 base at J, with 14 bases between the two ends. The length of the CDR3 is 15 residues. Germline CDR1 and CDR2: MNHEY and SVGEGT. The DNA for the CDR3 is TGTGCCAGCAGCAAACTAAGAAGAGGCACAGATACGCAGTATTTT. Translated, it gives CASSKLRRGTDTQYF.

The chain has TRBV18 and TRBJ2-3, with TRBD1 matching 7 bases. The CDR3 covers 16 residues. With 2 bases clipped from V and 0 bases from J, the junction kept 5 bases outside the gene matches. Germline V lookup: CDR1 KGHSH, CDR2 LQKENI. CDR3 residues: CASSPWDRGSTDTQYF. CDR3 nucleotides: TGTGCCAGCTCACCATGGGACAGAGGGAGCACAGATACGCAGTATTTT.

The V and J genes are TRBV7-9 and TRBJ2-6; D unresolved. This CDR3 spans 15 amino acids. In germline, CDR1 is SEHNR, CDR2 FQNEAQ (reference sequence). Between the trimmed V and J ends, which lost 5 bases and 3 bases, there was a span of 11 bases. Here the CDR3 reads CASSPLGIGANVLTF. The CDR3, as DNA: TGTGCCAGCAGCCCGCTGGGGATTGGGGCCAACGTCCTGACTTTC.

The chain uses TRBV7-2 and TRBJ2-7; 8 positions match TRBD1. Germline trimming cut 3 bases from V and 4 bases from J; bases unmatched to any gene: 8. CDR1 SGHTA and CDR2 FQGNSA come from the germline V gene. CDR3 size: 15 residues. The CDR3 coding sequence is TGTGCCAGCAGCTTTGGACAGGGTGTTAGGTACGAGCAGTACTTC. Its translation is CASSFGQGVRYEQYF.